Described below is a single TCR beta chain sequence and its context. What it binds is not known. This record belongs to a study of siplizumab effects on memory and regulatory T cells. Study-wide findings and caveats: Mean Treg-derived proportions of mappable alloreactive CD4+ clones were around 70% for siplizumab and approximately 25% for controls.

Sequenced by immunoSEQ multiplex PCR; TCRdb stores in-frame clones only, minus some. The sample has over 65,000 clones, roughly 93% seen once. CDR3 length: 16 residues. V lost 0 bases to trimming and J lost 0 bases, with 12 bases between them. Germline CDR1 and CDR2: MGHRA and YSYEKL. This sequence joins TRBV4-1 and TRBJ2-7, with a weak D call TRBD2 (7 bases). Specimen: CD8+ T cells sorted from blood. This sequence originates from a human donor in good health. This CDR3 reads CASSQEGGGASYEQYF. The CDR3 nucleotides read TGCGCCAGCAGCCAAGAAGGTGGGGGGGCCTCCTACGAGCAGTACTTC.